The rows below give T cell receptor beta chains drawn from one sample of a study of preoperative IRX-2 immunotherapy in early breast cancer. Profiled with immunoSEQ multiplex PCR; TCRdb holds only in-frame clones, not every one. The sample shows 40,000 to 50,000 clones, roughly 80% of them seen only once. The sequencing here drew on tumor tissue, taken after IRX-2 immunotherapy. These receptors originate from a human donor with breast cancer. CDR3s include the opening cysteine and the closing phenylalanine or tryptophan. A D gene is named only where the DNA matches it firmly. The size field is filled for only some rows; it gives once, few, many or a size class.

D gene,clone size,J gene,V gene,CDR3 DNA,CDR3 protein
NA,NA,TRBJ1-2,TRBV6-8,TGTGCCAGCAGTTATGGGCAGGGGAGGCTTGGAGGCTACACCTTC,CASSYGQGRLGGYTF
TRBD2,NA,TRBJ2-5,TRBV14,TGTGCCAGCAGCCCAGGAGATACTAGCGGGGAAGAGACCCAGTACTTC,CASSPGDTSGEETQYF
TRBD2,NA,TRBJ2-1,TRBV11-3,TGTGCCAGCAGCTTAACTAGCGGGAGAGGAAATGAGCAGTTCTTC,CASSLTSGRGNEQFF
NA,once,TRBJ1-1,TRBV18,TGTGCCAGCTCACCCGGGACGGTAAACACTGAAGCTTTCTTT,CASSPGTVNTEAFF
NA,NA,TRBJ1-1,TRBV11-3,TGTGCCAGCAGCCGGCCCCGGGGCGAGACGGCCACTGAAGCTTTCTTT,CASSRPRGETATEAFF
NA,NA,TRBJ1-4,TRBV19,TGTGCCAGTATCTACCTGGATAAACTGTTTTTT,CASIYLDKLFF
TRBD2,NA,TRBJ2-7,TRBV11-3,TGTGCCAGCAGTTTTGGACTAGCGACCTCGGGGGAGCAGTACTTC,CASSFGLATSGEQYF
NA,NA,TRBJ2-7,TRBV25-1,TGTGCCAGCAGTAATGGGGGGTACGAGCAGTACTTC,CASSNGGYEQYF
NA,NA,TRBJ2-1,TRBV6-8,TGTGCCAGCAGTTACTCCCGGGGGGCCAGCGGGTACAATGAGCAGTTCTTC,CASSYSRGASGYNEQFF
NA,NA,TRBJ2-7,TRBV5-1,TGCGCCAGCCCCTTGTGGGGTGGGGACTACGAGCAGTACTTC,CASPLWGGDYEQYF
TRBD2,once,TRBJ2-1,TRBV29-1,TGCAGCGTCGCCGGGACTAGCGGGGGCTCATTCGTGGATGAGCAGTTCTTC,CSVAGTSGGSFVDEQFF
TRBD1,NA,TRBJ1-4,TRBV19,TGTGCCAGTAGTGACAGGGGTCCTAATGAAAAACTGTTTTTT,CASSDRGPNEKLFF
NA,few,TRBJ2-3,TRBV10-1,TGCGCCAGCAGTGCCGGGACTGGTAGCACAGATACGCAGTATTTT,CASSAGTGSTDTQYF
NA,NA,TRBJ2-2,TRBV6-8,TGTGCCAGCAGGAGAGTAGGCACCGGGGAGCTGTTTTTT,CASRRVGTGELFF
TRBD1,NA,TRBJ2-7,TRBV19,TGTGCCAGTAGTATTCCAGGACAGGGGACCCACGAGCAGTACTTC,CASSIPGQGTHEQYF
NA,NA,TRBJ2-2,TRBV2,TGTGCCAGCTTGGGTGGATTGACCGGGGAGCTGTTTTTT,CASLGGLTGELFF
TRBD1,NA,TRBJ1-1,TRBV11-3,TGTGCCAGCAGCTCGACAGGGGGCCTGAACACTGAAGCTTTCTTT,CASSSTGGLNTEAFF
NA,few,TRBJ2-5,TRBV11-3,TGTGCCAGCAGCTTAGGGTGGGTGGGGCGAGAGACCCAGTACTTC,CASSLGWVGRETQYF
TRBD1,NA,TRBJ1-4,TRBV18,TGTGCCAGCTTCCCCGGGACAGGGAACGAAAAACTGTTTTTT,CASFPGTGNEKLFF
NA,NA,TRBJ1-1,TRBV29-1,TGCAGCGCCATGGTCCTGAGTGGCACTGAAGCTTTCTTT,CSAMVLSGTEAFF
TRBD1,NA,TRBJ2-2,TRBV6-4,TGTGCCAGCAGTGAGGGGACAGTTCCCGGGGAGCTGTTTTTT,CASSEGTVPGELFF
TRBD1,NA,TRBJ2-2,TRBV14,TGTGCCAGCAGCCCAAGGACAGGGAAAAACACCGGGGAGCTGTTTTTT,CASSPRTGKNTGELFF
NA,NA,TRBJ2-2,TRBV7-8,TGTGCCAGCAGCTTGGCGGGACAAGGGAACACCGGGGAGCTGTTTTTT,CASSLAGQGNTGELFF
TRBD1,NA,TRBJ1-5,TRBV18,TGTGCCAGCTCACCCCGGGGGACAGGAGGGGCTAGCAATCAGCCCCAGCATTTT,CASSPRGTGGASNQPQHF
TRBD1,few,TRBJ1-5,TRBV5-1,TGCGCCAGCAGCTTGGCCGGGGACAGACATCAGCCCCAGCATTTT,CASSLAGDRHQPQHF
TRBD1,NA,TRBJ1-5,TRBV19,TGTGCCAGTAGTTCGGACAGGCACCATCGACCCCAGCATTTT,CASSSDRHHRPQHF
NA,NA,TRBJ2-3,TRBV14,TGTGCCAGCAGCCTCGCCCCCGGGGGTACTAGCACAGATACGCAGTATTTT,CASSLAPGGTSTDTQYF
TRBD1,NA,TRBJ2-7,TRBV5-1,TGCGCCAGCAAATCCGGGACAGGTCCCTACGAGCAGTACTTC,CASKSGTGPYEQYF
TRBD1,few,TRBJ2-3,TRBV11-3,TGTGCCAGCAGCACCAGACAGGGGGCCGCAGATACGCAGTATTTT,CASSTRQGAADTQYF
NA,NA,TRBJ2-2,TRBV25-1,TGTGCCAGCAGTATGGCGTCCGGGGAGCTGTTTTTT,CASSMASGELFF
NA,NA,TRBJ2-1,TRBV14,TGTGCCAGCAGCCAAGTCCCGGAGTGGGACGCCGCCTACAATGAGCAGTTCTTC,CASSQVPEWDAAYNEQFF
NA,NA,TRBJ2-1,TRBV6-8,TGTGCCAGCAGTCGACTAGAAAAACTCCCCACCAATGAGCAGTTCTTC,CASSRLEKLPTNEQFF
TRBD1,NA,TRBJ1-3,TRBV18,TGTGCCAGCTCACCACGGGACAGGGTTTTTACAAACACCATATATTTT,CASSPRDRVFTNTIYF
NA,NA,TRBJ1-4,TRBV5-1,TGCGCCAGCAGGCTTGGGGGACTGACTAATGAAAAACTGTTTTTT,CASRLGGLTNEKLFF
TRBD1,NA,TRBJ2-3,TRBV29-1,TGCAGCGTTGAAGGACAGGGGGCAACAGATACGCAGTATTTT,CSVEGQGATDTQYF
NA,NA,TRBJ1-4,TRBV6-8,TGTGCCAGCAGTTCGTTCGCAACTAATGAAAAACTGTTTTTT,CASSSFATNEKLFF
NA,NA,TRBJ1-1,TRBV10-1,TGCGCCAGCAGTGATAGGGTGGGGGACACTGAAGCTTTCTTT,CASSDRVGDTEAFF